This T cell receptor (beta chain) comes out of a study of blood T cell repertoires in COVID-19. Study information: COVID-19 samples, acute and convalescent, were from the United States, Italy and Spain. The analysed material was cDNA or gDNA that came from T cells, B-cell-depleted T cells, or PBMCs.

Per the authors' pipeline: Amplification of reference gene primers provided the estimated nucleated cell counts. The repertoire was sequenced with immunoSEQ multiplex PCR; TCRdb's copy has only in-frame clones and lacks some. The D gene and trimming were derived from the DNA, and the V and J assignments and clone size from that table. The data hold 90,000 to 100,000 clones, with about 90% observed a single time. The CDR3 totals 14 residues. With 5 bases removed from V and 4 bases from J, the gap between germline ends came to 14 bases. From germline, CDR1 is MDHEN and CDR2 SYDVKM. The genes are TRBV28 and TRBJ1-1; D gene unclear. The sequencing sample was made of peripheral blood. The receptor was isolated from a man in his 70s with acute or convalescent COVID-19. CDR3: CASSPPGSGTEAFF. In DNA form, the CDR3 reads TGTGCCAGCAGTCCCCCCGGGAGTGGCACTGAAGCTTTCTTT.